Shown below are 27 T cell receptor beta chains from a single sample sequenced in a study of blood T cells in healthy people across ages. Through a sample-barcoded 5' primer and a J-beta primer mix, a second PCR was run for roughly 7 to 11 cycles. TCRdb recomputed calls from the 5' RACE reads with MiXCR, one row per CDR3 protein. The data hold about 560,000 distinct CDR3 sequences, with about 29% observed a single time. This sample also appeared in a second study, on T cells of mothers and their children.

What was sequenced was blood. Every receptor here comes from a boy between 2 and 15 years old in good health.

The gene calls are TRBV6-2 or TRBV6-3 and TRBJ2-5, with 11 bases aligning to TRBD2. The tail of the sequence fits TRBJ2-1 better, so the J call may be wrong. The CDR3 has 18 amino acids. Germline V CDR1 and CDR2: MNHEY, SVGEGT. CDR3 in DNA: TGTGCCAGCAGTTACTCCTCCCTTACTAGCGGGAGTTACAATGAGCAGTTCTTC. Translated, it gives CASSYSSLTSGSYNEQFF.

This clonotype came up many times. J is TRBJ1-2 and V is TRBV5-1; D unclear. V shed 3 bases and J shed 5 bases, with 8 bases lying between them. Germline loops: CDR1 SGHRS, CDR2 YFSETQ. The CDR3 contains 12 residues. CDR3 bases: TGCGCCAGCAGCTCAGATGGGTATGGCTACACCTTC. Its translation is CASSSDGYGYTF.

A few counts support this clonotype. V usage is TRBV12-3 or TRBV12-4 and J usage is TRBJ2-6; 14 nucleotides agree with TRBD2. The CDR3 contains 19 residues. Unmatched junction bases numbered 8, after V lost 5 bases and J lost 2 bases. CDR3 amino acids: CASSKLGLAGVTGANVLTF. The CDR3 nucleotides read TGTGCCAGCAGTAAACTGGGACTAGCGGGAGTAACTGGGGCCAACGTCCTGACTTTC.

This clonotype appeared a few times. This chain's CDR3 is CASSLTPWWGRNTGELFF. CDR3 sequence (DNA): TGTGCCAGCAGCTTAACGCCTTGGTGGGGGCGGAACACCGGGGAGCTGTTTTTT. The chain has TRBV7-2 and TRBJ2-2; tentative D call: TRBD1 (6 bases). The germline V and J ends were trimmed by 2 bases and 1 base, with 17 bases remaining between them. Germline CDR1 SGHTA, CDR2 FQGNSA. The CDR3 is 18 amino acids.

The count of this clonotype is one. The chain carries TRBV2 and TRBJ1-2; D gene unclear. The V and J ends lost 8 bases and 4 bases respectively, with 17 bases between them. Germline V gene data show CDR1 as SNHLY and CDR2 as FYNNEI. This CDR3 contains 14 residues. As DNA, the CDR3 is TGTGCCAGCGCCCCATCGTTCGCCGGCTATGGCTACACCTTC. Translated, it gives CASAPSFAGYGYTF.

This clonotype has more than one count but fewer than ten. This rearrangement joins TRBV4-3 to TRBJ2-4; D is unresolved. CDR1 LGHNA and CDR2 YSLEER come from the germline V gene. Trimming shortened V by 0 bases and J by 6 bases, and 6 bases separated the two germline ends. The CDR3 has 13 residues. CDR3 amino acids: CASSQELRNIQYF. In nucleotides, the CDR3 is TGCGCCAGCAGCCAAGAGTTGAGAAACATTCAGTACTTC.

There are a few counts of this clonotype. The CDR3 spells CASSQALASSNYGYTF. The CDR3 DNA is TGCGCCAGCAGCCAAGCGTTGGCGTCCTCTAACTATGGCTACACCTTC. V gene TRBV4-1 combines with J gene TRBJ1-2; the D is unclear. V was shortened by 1 base and J by 0 bases, with 12 bases between the two germline ends. The germline V gene has CDR1 MGHRA and CDR2 YSYEKL. The CDR3 sequence is 16 residues long.

The chain links TRBV6-2 or TRBV6-3 to TRBJ2-1; D remains ambiguous. The CDR3 length is 12 residues. V was shortened by 2 bases and J by 10 bases, with 9 bases between the two germline ends. Germline V CDR1 and CDR2: MNHEY, SVGEGT. As DNA, the CDR3 is TGTGCCAGCAGTTACCCCCCCAGCGAGCAGTTCTTC. This sequence encodes CASSYPPSEQFF.

As DNA, the CDR3 is TGCAGTGCTAGAGATCGGGTGACAGGGAGCTACACCTTC. Protein: CSARDRVTGSYTF. This chain connects TRBV20-1 to TRBJ1-2, with TRBD1 matching 7 bases. The length of the CDR3 is 13 residues. Germline values: CDR1 DFQATT, CDR2 SNEGSKA (reference sequence). Trimming at V came to 0 bases and at J to 9 bases, leaving 7 bases not matched to a gene.

The chain has TRBV5-1 and TRBJ2-7; TRBD2 aligns across 8 bases. After removal of 0 bases from V and 0 bases from J, the junction contained 5 bases not matched to a gene. The CDR3 is made up of 16 amino acids. CDR1 and CDR2 (germline): SGHRS, YFSETQ. The CDR3 region has the DNA TGCGCCAGCAGCTTGGCCGAGCTAGCGGGCTCCTACGAGCAGTACTTC. This translates into CASSLAELAGSYEQYF.

The chain couples TRBV2 to TRBJ1-2; TRBD1 aligns across 7 bases. The CDR3 loop spans 15 amino acids. Germline V gene lookup returns CDR1 SNHLY and CDR2 FYNNEI. With V trimmed by 3 bases and J by 5 bases, 9 bases remained unmatched. The CDR3 DNA sequence: TGTGCCAGCAGTGATGGGGTCAGGGGGTATTATGGCTACACCTTC. Encoded protein: CASSDGVRGYYGYTF. Full variable domain (rest looked up from reference TRBV2 and TRBJ1-2): EPEVTQTPSHQVTQMGQEVILRCVPISNHLYFYWYRQILGQKVEFLVSFYNNEISEKSEIFDDQFSVERPDGSNFTLKIRSTKLEDSAMYFCASSDGVRGYYGYTFGSGTRLTVV.

This chain joins TRBV28 and TRBJ2-5, with D maybe TRBD2 (6 bases). With the DNA end fitting TRBJ2-1 better, the J assignment may be wrong. The CDR3 has 14 residues. Germline V lookup: CDR1 MDHEN, CDR2 SYDVKM. The CDR3 DNA reads as TGTGCCAGCAAGGGCGCGGGGATTTGGGATGAGCAGTTCTTC. This translates into CASKGAGIWDEQFF.

V and J are TRBV6-5 and TRBJ1-2; D unresolved. V lost 0 bases and J lost 2, with 7 bases in between. The CDR3 contains 14 residues. Germline V gene lookup returns CDR1 MNHEY and CDR2 SVGAGI. In nucleotides, the CDR3 is TGTGCCAGCAGTTACTCGCTAGGGAACTATGGCTACACCTTC. This gives the protein CASSYSLGNYGYTF.

This rearrangement joins TRBV5-1 to TRBJ1-2, with D perhaps matching TRBD1 (5 bases). CDR1 SGHRS and CDR2 YFSETQ come from the germline V gene. This CDR3 is 13 amino acids long. The ends were cut back, 2 bases at V and 3 bases at J, with 8 bases in the middle. CDR3 residues: CASSFDSDYGYTF. CDR3 sequence (DNA): TGCGCCAGCAGCTTTGACAGCGACTATGGCTACACCTTC.

V is TRBV12-3 or TRBV12-4 and J is TRBJ2-7; D may be TRBD1 (5 bases). The V and J ends lost 4 bases and 0 bases respectively, with 7 bases between them. There are 13 residues in the CDR3. CDR3 coding DNA: TGTGCCAGCAGTTGGGGCAGCTCCTACGAGCAGTACTTC. This translates into CASSWGSSYEQYF.

This CDR3 reads CASSSDRGDEQFF. The CDR3 coding sequence is TGTGCCAGCAGTTCGGACAGGGGCGATGAGCAGTTCTTC. This chain links TRBV12-3 or TRBV12-4 with TRBJ2-1, with TRBD1 matching over 9 bases. Trimming at V came to 4 bases and at J to 8 bases, leaving 3 bases not matched to a gene. CDR3 length: 13 residues.

The chain uses TRBV5-1 and TRBJ2-7; D remains ambiguous. Trimming took 4 bases from V and 4 from J, leaving 12 bases between them. Germline assignment: CDR1 SGHRS and CDR2 YFSETQ. This CDR3 has 13 residues. The CDR3 is CASSTPEIYEQYF. As DNA, the CDR3 is TGCGCCAGCAGCACGCCTGAAATTTACGAGCAGTACTTC.

In its sample, this clonotype was seen once. The V call is TRBV29-1, the J call TRBJ1-2, with D unclear. In germline, CDR1 is SQVTM, CDR2 ANQGSEA. This CDR3 region has 14 residues. V gave up 6 bases and J gave up 0 bases, with 14 bases separating them. CDR3 coding DNA: TGCAGCGTAATATCGGCGTCTTCTAACTATGGCTACACCTTC. Its translation: CSVISASSNYGYTF.

V usage is TRBV5-5 and J usage is TRBJ2-5, with 10 bases fitting TRBD2. The DNA matches TRBJ2-1 better at its end, which makes the J call doubtful. CDR3 length: 16 amino acids. Germline assignment: CDR1 SGHKS and CDR2 YYEKEE (reference sequence). CDR3 residues: CASSLAPSGRFDEQFF. In DNA, the CDR3 is TGTGCCAGCAGCCTGGCCCCTAGCGGGAGATTTGATGAGCAGTTCTTC.

V gene TRBV20-1 combines with J gene TRBJ2-5, with D possibly TRBD2 on 5 matching bases. Trimming took off 0 bases at V and 5 bases at J, with 13 bases between the two ends. CDR3 length equals 14 residues. Germline values: CDR1 DFQATT, CDR2 SNEGSKA (reference sequence). CDR3 loop: CSARDSTEDETQYF. The CDR3, as DNA: TGCAGTGCTAGAGATTCAACGGAGGACGAGACCCAGTACTTC.

Only a few counts were recorded for this clonotype. The chain has TRBV25-1 and TRBJ1-2, with 7 bases matching TRBD1. Germline V CDR1 and CDR2: MGHDK, SYGVNS. This CDR3 comprises 16 residues. V lost 7 bases to trimming and J lost 5 bases; unmatched junction nucleotides: 16. Here the CDR3 reads CASIGDRWDSGYGYTF. CDR3 DNA sequence: TGTGCCAGCATCGGGGACCGCTGGGACAGCGGGTATGGCTACACCTTC.

Only a few counts were recorded for this clonotype. The CDR3 DNA is TGCGCCAGCAGCTTCTCTCTGGGAAGGGACACCGGGGAGCTGTTTTTT. Translation gives CASSFSLGRDTGELFF. J is TRBJ2-2 and V is TRBV5-1; D is ambiguous. Germline V gene sequence: CDR1 SGHRS, CDR2 YFSETQ. Trimming cost V 2 bases and J 3 bases, with 14 bases left between them. The CDR3 totals 16 residues.

The CDR3: CSVDTPIKETQYF. CDR3 DNA: TGCAGCGTTGACACGCCGATAAAAGAGACCCAGTACTTC. The gene calls are TRBV29-1 and TRBJ2-5; D remains ambiguous. Trimming left V 3 bases short and J 3 bases short, with 11 bases between. Germline-derived CDR1 and CDR2 are SQVTM and ANQGSEA. The CDR3 has 13 amino acids.

In this sample, this clonotype turned up many times. The rearrangement links TRBV12-3 or TRBV12-4 to TRBJ1-5, with D uncertain. CDR3 size: 16 residues. Between the trimmed V and J ends, which lost 6 bases and 2 bases, there was a span of 17 bases. The CDR3 nucleotides are TGTGCCAGCAGGAAAGGGCAGTCGGGAGGCAATCAGCCCCAGCATTTT. Its translation is CASRKGQSGGNQPQHF.

This clonotype occurred a few times. The genes are TRBV29-1 and TRBJ1-1, with D perhaps matching TRBD1 (5 bases). The CDR3 runs to 16 residues. Trimming took 6 bases from V and 5 from J, leaving 25 bases between them. Germline assignment: CDR1 SQVTM and CDR2 ANQGSEA. CDR3 in DNA: TGCAGCGTAGCCTATGAGGGTTTGAAGGGGTGGACTGAAGCTTTCTTT. Encoded protein: CSVAYEGLKGWTEAFF.

The chain links TRBV4-3 to TRBJ1-5; TRBD1 is a possible D gene (6 bases). From germline, CDR1 is LGHNA and CDR2 YSLEER. Trimming shortened V by 0 bases and J by 4 bases, and 13 bases separated the two germline ends. This CDR3 has 16 amino acids. In DNA form, the CDR3 reads TGCGCCAGCAGCCAAGATTCCGGGAGGGGGAATCAGCCCCAGCATTTT. Translation gives CASSQDSGRGNQPQHF.

The J gene is TRBJ2-2, the V gene TRBV2; D may be TRBD1 (6 bases). Deletions cut 6 bases from V and 6 bases from J, with 14 bases between. CDR1 is SNHLY, CDR2 FYNNEI, per germline. The CDR3 length is 14 residues. The CDR3 DNA follows: TGTGCCAGCAGCATAAGCAGGGGCTCCGGGGAGCTGTTTTTT. Its protein product is CASSISRGSGELFF.